This TCR beta chain was identified during a study of radiation and T cells in renal cell carcinoma (dated by TCRdb to 2018 to 2021). Looking at the study overall: Samples came from a clinical trial, in which primary renal cell carcinomas received 15 Gy stereotactic body radiation therapy followed by nephrectomy 4 weeks later. In the 40 to 60 samples combined, some 4,000,000 unique CDR3 nucleotide sequences were found, encoding 2.5 million to 3 million unique CDR3 amino acid sequences. TCR beta sequencing covered 53 samples in total, comprising approximately 25 tumors and around 27 peripheral blood samples.

TCR beta libraries were generated from genomic DNA with the immunoSEQ kit, following the manufacturer's recommendations. To prepare the libraries, a first multiplex PCR with proprietary primers was run, followed by a second PCR that added unique barcodes, and a bead cleanup was done after each round. A kit-provided positive control reaction and a negative control reaction were included in every sample batch. The final libraries underwent checking on an Agilent 4200 TapeStation D1000 ScreenTape, volumetric pooling, and quantification by qPCR. Sequencing was performed on an Illumina NextSeq500 using a MidOutput 150-cycle cartridge, with 156 Read1 cycles, 15 Index1 cycles, and the kit custom primers. The pooled library was loaded at about 0.98 pM, with a roughly 18% PhiX control spiked in. Per the authors' processing: Vendor-processed data were analyzed in R, and a clonotype was defined as all T cells sharing the same CDR3 nucleotide sequence. For clone abundance analyses, frequencies were normalized to the 10,000 most abundant clones per sample. Public T cell clones, averaging fewer than five per sample, were removed before analysis. An abundance difference of at least 32-fold between compartments was the criterion for calling clonotypes tumor-enriched or baseline blood-enriched. A beta-binomial differential abundance model was used to identify clonotypes that were expanded or contracted between blood time points. The Baroni-Urbani and Buser coefficient was used to measure tumor-blood repertoire similarity, and groups were compared with two-tailed Wilcoxon tests in R. Here the immuneACCESS table is served through TCRdb, limited to in-frame sequences with V and J called. Missing clones are a known gap in these copies; in checked studies unresolved V genes cover under half, and the rest lacks a known reason. Clone size and the V and J calls come from that table; the DNA yielded D and trimming. The table for this sample lists around 160,000 clones; roughly nine tenths of them were counted only once. The ten largest account for over 3.5% of the sample.

Measured from the cysteine to the phenylalanine, the CDR3 is 15 residues long. Just CDR3 DNA is preserved here, 45 bases in frame from base 1. The junction shows trimming of 2 bases on V and 9 bases on J, and the gene matches do not reach 4 bases of it. As encoded in the germline V gene (reference sequence), CDR1 is MNHEY while CDR2 is SMNVEV. What the authors observed across the whole study: Because no pretreatment tumor biopsies were available, whether clonotypes were present in the tumor at baseline could not be determined. Top tumor clonotypes rose in blood from baseline to 2 weeks post-radiation, then contracted by 4 weeks, suggesting transient expansion of tumor-resident clones. Blood repertoire dynamics were not followed beyond 4 weeks after treatment. Effects of radiation dose or scheduling on the TCR repertoire could not be addressed with the single-armed trial design.

Per the publication, the time point label means: baseline pretreatment blood. The treatment or condition label corresponds to: 15 Gy SBRT to primary tumor, nephrectomy 4 weeks later. To track tumor-enriched clonotypes, serial peripheral blood was sampled from radiation-treated patients at baseline and at 2 weeks and 4 weeks after SBRT. Every patient's renal cell carcinoma showed clear cell pathology. Genomic DNA for TCR sequencing was prepared using the QIAamp DNA Blood Mini Kit (Qiagen). The analyses included only samples that passed all quality control checks. With respect to this clone: The antigen it binds to is not known. Base-call qualities are not available, and no considerably larger clone is one nucleotide away.

The receptor's source is a woman in her 70s with renal cell carcinoma. The specimen comprised blood, sampled from a patient whose treatment included radiotherapy and nephrectomy. The rearranged segments are TRBV27 and TRBJ1-6; 10 bases in the junction line up with TRBD1. The bases read TGTGCCAGCAGTTTAGGGGACAGGGGTACTTCACCCCTCCACTTT. This gives the protein CASSLGDRGTSPLHF.